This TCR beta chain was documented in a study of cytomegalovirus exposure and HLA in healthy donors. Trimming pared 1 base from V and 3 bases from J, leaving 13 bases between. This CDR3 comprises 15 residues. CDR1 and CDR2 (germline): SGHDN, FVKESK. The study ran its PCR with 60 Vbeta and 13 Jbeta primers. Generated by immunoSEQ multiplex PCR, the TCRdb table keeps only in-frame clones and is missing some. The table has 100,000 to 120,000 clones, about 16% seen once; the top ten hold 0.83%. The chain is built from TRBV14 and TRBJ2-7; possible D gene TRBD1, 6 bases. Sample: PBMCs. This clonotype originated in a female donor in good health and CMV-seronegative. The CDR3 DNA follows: TGTGCCAGCAGCCAAGGACAGGTCCCCTACTACGAGCAGTACTTC. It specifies CASSQGQVPYYEQYF.